This T cell receptor (beta chain) was observed in a study of blood T cell repertoires in COVID-19 (dated by TCRdb to 2020 to 2022). In terms of the full investigation: Samples from collaborators originated in the United States, Italy and Spain and spanned both the acute and convalescent phases of COVID-19. A de-identified subject ID, COVID-19 status, age in years and sex were almost always included in the sample metadata. Samples were obtained from the ongoing ImmuneRACE study (first 160 participants) and from over a thousand subjects provided by 6 global collaborators. Where available, HLA class I and class II types were taken from metadata supplied by the sample provider and were not determined by assay-based typing. A freely available public database, intended as a resource for researchers studying the immune response to SARS-CoV-2, is where the repertoires were released. The material from the prospective study consisted of cDNA or gDNA derived from T cells, B-cell-depleted T cells, or PBMCs. Deeply sampled blood TCRbeta repertoires from subjects exposed to, actively infected with, or recovered from COVID-19 were included in the dataset. What the study reported, not specific to this receptor: The quantity of clinical and demographic metadata differed by source and by participant and was supplied without curation.

To note about this clone: Its antigen remains unidentified. Base qualities are not at hand, and no much larger clone is one base apart.

TCRbeta CDR3 regions were amplified from genomic DNA using the immunoSEQ Assay, a bias-controlled multiplex PCR. In the authors' own workflow: Nucleated cell counts per sample were estimated from amplification of reference gene primers within the assay. To quantify the absolute abundance of each unique TCRbeta CDR3 rearrangement, sequence reads were collapsed and filtered. For each sample, productive Simpson clonality was calculated by taking the square root of Simpson's diversity index across productive rearrangements. What TCRdb holds here is the immuneACCESS table cut down to in-frame rearrangements. Part of the clones is not present; checked against another copy, under half of the missing clones reflect an unresolved V gene, and the others are unexplained. That table furnishes V, J and clone size, whereas the DNA furnished D and trimming. The sample includes 200,000 to 250,000 clones, with less than 90% observed a single time. The ten most abundant clones make up 18% of the sample.

The CDR3 starts with the cysteine, ends with the phenylalanine, and has 13 residues. Just CDR3 DNA is preserved here, 39 bases in frame from base 1. Reading the germline V gene (reference sequence) gives CDR1 SGHKS and CDR2 YYEKEE. V and J are trimmed by 2 bases and 9 bases, and the gene matches miss 5 bases of the junction. Whole blood was collected in K2EDTA tubes by collaborating institutions according to the institutions' own protocols. For TCRbeta analysis, collaborators shipped samples in one of three forms: frozen whole blood, isolated PBMCs, or DNA extracted from either of those sample types.

Sample: peripheral blood. The chain joins TRBV5-5 to TRBJ2-1; 7 central bases correspond to TRBD2. The origin of this receptor is a woman of 80 years or more with active or convalescent COVID-19. The CDR3 protein sequence reads: CASSFYGEGEQFF. At the DNA level, the sequence is TGTGCCAGCAGCTTTTACGGGGAGGGTGAGCAGTTCTTC.